Below, 25 T cell receptor beta chains from the same sample are listed, as sequenced in a study of cytomegalovirus exposure and HLA in healthy donors. 13 Jbeta primers and 60 Vbeta primers were used for the PCR. Using immunoSEQ multiplex PCR, the repertoire was profiled, and TCRdb retains in-frame clones only, with some absent. The table shows 150,000 to 200,000 clones, with around 68% occurring only once. Sequenced input: PBMCs. These receptors came from a man younger than 45 in good health and CMV-seropositive.

J is TRBJ1-2 and V is TRBV18; possible D gene TRBD1, 5 bases. Trimming removed 3 bases from V and 1 base from J, with 18 bases in between. Germline V CDR1 and CDR2: KGHSH, LQKENI. CDR3 length equals 17 residues. CDR3 residues: CASSPTDNQEFNYGYTF. The CDR3 DNA reads as TGTGCCAGCTCACCGACGGACAACCAGGAATTTAACTATGGCTACACCTTC.

The chain couples TRBV4-1 to TRBJ2-5; 9 nucleotides line up with TRBD2. The V segment lost 2 bases and the J segment 1 base; nucleotides outside the gene matches: 8. Germline CDR1 reads MGHRA; CDR2 reads YSYEKL. The length of the CDR3 is 17 residues. CDR3 in amino acids: CASSQPHLAGVQETQYF. As DNA, the CDR3 is TGCGCCAGCAGCCAACCTCATTTAGCGGGAGTCCAAGAGACCCAGTACTTC.

The chain couples TRBV5-6 to TRBJ2-3; 8 positions agree with TRBD1. The CDR3 is made up of 18 amino acids. The germline CDR1 and CDR2 sequences are SGHDT and YYEEEE. V gave up 0 bases and J gave up 1 base; unmatched junction bases: 10. In DNA form, the CDR3 reads TGTGCCAGCAGCTTGGGTCAGGGGGCTTGGGTTGGCACAGATACGCAGTATTTT. Its protein is CASSLGQGAWVGTDTQYF.

J is TRBJ2-3 and V is TRBV2; D is perhaps TRBD2 (5 bases). Germline-derived CDR1 and CDR2 are SNHLY and FYNNEI. The germline V and J ends were trimmed by 6 bases and 5 bases, with 18 bases remaining between them. The CDR3 sequence is 15 residues long. In DNA, the CDR3 is TGTGCCAGCAGCGCTTCGTGGTGGGCGGGAGATACGCAGTATTTT. This sequence encodes CASSASWWAGDTQYF.

This clone was found a few times. CDR3 sequence: CATSPGLTEAFF. Written as DNA, the CDR3 is TGTGCCACCTCGCCGGGACTTACTGAAGCTTTCTTT. The rearrangement uses TRBV5-6 and TRBJ1-1; possibly TRBD1 for D (5 bases). CDR1 and CDR2 from the germline V gene are SGHDT and YYEEEE. The CDR3 consists of 12 residues. Trimming cost V 9 bases and J 5 bases, with 14 bases left between them.

The rearrangement joins TRBV14 to TRBJ1-2; 7 nucleotides line up with TRBD1. The germline gives CDR1 SGHDN, CDR2 FVKESK. With 6 bases clipped from V and 4 bases from J, the junction kept 11 bases outside the gene matches. There are 15 residues in the CDR3. This CDR3 is CASSPAGTALYGYTF. CDR3 DNA sequence: TGTGCCAGCAGTCCCGCCGGGACAGCCCTCTATGGCTACACCTTC. The whole variable domain, filled in from reference TRBV14 and TRBJ1-2, reads EAGVTQFPSHSVIEKGQTVTLRCDPISGHDNLYWYRRVMGKEIKFLLHFVKESKQDESGMPNNRFLAERTGGTYSTLKVQPAELEDSGVYFCASSPAGTALYGYTFGSGTRLTVV.

This clone was seen once. V gene TRBV21-1 combines with J gene TRBJ1-1; the tabulated D call, TRBD1, remains unverified against the DNA. TRBV21-1 is a pseudogene. This CDR3 is built from 15 residues. The CDR3 sequence: CASSKTVKPNTEAFF. CDR3 DNA: TGTGCCAGCAGCAAGACAGTAAAGCCAAACACTGAAGCTTTCTTT.

The chain couples TRBV19 to TRBJ1-1; the D is unclear. CDR3 size: 11 residues. Looked up from germline, CDR1 is LNHDA and CDR2 is SQIVND (reference sequence). V was pared by 2 bases and J by 6 bases, with 4 bases between. For the CDR3, the DNA is TGTGCCAGTAGTATACGGGCTGAAGCTTTCTTT. Its translation: CASSIRAEAFF. The variable domain in full, with the rest retrieved from reference TRBV19 and TRBJ1-1, is DGGITQSPKYLFRKEGQNVTLSCEQNLNHDAMYWYRQDPGQGLRLIYYSQIVNDFQKGDIAEGYSVSREKKESFPLTVTSAQKNPTAFYLCASSIRAEAFFGQGTRLTVV.

This rearrangement joins TRBV9 to TRBJ1-1; D is ambiguous. Germline V gene lookup returns CDR1 SGDLS and CDR2 YYNGEE. The CDR3 runs 11 residues. V shed 4 bases and J shed 3 bases, with 4 bases lying between them. The CDR3 here is CASSPDTEAFF. Here the CDR3 DNA reads TGTGCCAGCAGCCCGGACACTGAAGCTTTCTTT.

This clone was detected only a few times. The V call is TRBV4-1, the J call TRBJ2-1; a possible D gene is TRBD2 (5 bases). This CDR3 has 17 amino acids. The V end was cut by 0 bases, the J end by 0 bases, with 12 bases between. Germline V lookup: CDR1 MGHRA, CDR2 YSYEKL. The CDR3 sequence is CASSQETTVSSYNEQFF. The CDR3 DNA is TGCGCCAGCAGCCAAGAGACTACGGTGAGCTCCTACAATGAGCAGTTCTTC.

The chain recombines TRBV11-2 with TRBJ2-7; D may be TRBD1 (5 bases). Per the germline V gene, CDR1 is SGHAT and CDR2 is FQNNGV. This CDR3 has 14 amino acids. Trimming took 5 bases from V and 6 from J, leaving 17 bases between them. The CDR3 DNA reads as TGTGCCAGCAGCCCTTTGACAGAAATTGGCGAGCAGTACTTC. Its translation: CASSPLTEIGEQYF.

The chain employs TRBV7-8 and TRBJ2-3; TRBD2 agrees at 9 bases. Losses at the gene ends were 5 bases for V and 3 bases for J; bases not matched to a gene: 9. The CDR3 has 16 amino acids. Germline V gene data show CDR1 as SGHVS and CDR2 as FQNEAQ. CDR3 nucleotides: TGTGCCAGCAGCCCCAGGCGGGGGGGCGGGACAGATACGCAGTATTTT. It translates to CASSPRRGGGTDTQYF.

The chain is built from TRBV30 and TRBJ2-5, with D maybe TRBD2 (7 bases). The DNA end is a closer match to TRBJ2-7, so the J assignment may be wrong. Germline lookup yields CDR1 GTSNPN and CDR2 SVGIG (reference sequence). The CDR3 is 16 amino acids. Written as DNA, the CDR3 is TGTGCCTCGAGGAGGAAGGGGGGGCAGGGGTACGGCGAGCAGTACTTC. This encodes CASRRKGGQGYGEQYF.

The J gene is TRBJ2-5, the V gene TRBV19; maybe TRBD2 (6 bases). Germline V gene data show CDR1 as LNHDA and CDR2 as SQIVND (reference sequence). The CDR3 has 14 residues. Trimming pared 3 bases from V and 5 bases from J, leaving 13 bases between. The CDR3 loop reads CASSIGGGTETQYF. The CDR3 DNA sequence: TGTGCCAGTAGTATTGGCGGCGGGACTGAGACCCAGTACTTC.

This chain uses TRBV15 with TRBJ1-1; D may be TRBD1 (6 bases). The CDR3 has 14 amino acids. Germline CDR1 and CDR2: LNHNV and YYDKDF (reference sequence). Trimming shortened V by 0 bases and J by 1 base, and 6 bases separated the two germline ends. CDR3 in amino acids: CATSREQGNTEAFF. The CDR3 nucleotides are TGTGCCACCAGCAGAGAACAGGGGAACACTGAAGCTTTCTTT.

V gene TRBV11-2 combines with J gene TRBJ1-4; 9 nucleotides line up with TRBD1. This CDR3 has 16 residues. Unmatched junction bases numbered 10, after V lost 3 bases and J lost 8 bases. CDR1 SGHAT and CDR2 FQNNGV come from the germline V gene. CDR3 sequence: CASSFTLGTGREKLFF. The CDR3 DNA follows: TGTGCCAGCAGCTTCACCCTTGGGACAGGGAGGGAAAAACTGTTTTTT.

The chain employs TRBV18 and TRBJ2-3; the D is unclear. The germline V gene has CDR1 KGHSH and CDR2 LQKENI. With 2 bases removed from V and 6 bases from J, the gap between germline ends came to 9 bases. There are 13 residues in the CDR3. The CDR3, as DNA: TGTGCCAGCTCACCAGAGGCCTCCGATACGCAGTATTTT. As protein: CASSPEASDTQYF.

V is TRBV21-1 and J is TRBJ2-7; TRBD2 is taken as the D call from the table, unchecked against the DNA. TRBV21-1 is deemed a pseudogene. The CDR3 contains 15 residues. CDR3 nucleotides: TGTGCCAGCAGCAAAAAGGACTGCCACTCCTACGAGCAGTACTTC. Amino acid sequence: CASSKKDCHSYEQYF.

The sample holds one count of this clone. The chain has TRBV7-3 and TRBJ2-5; TRBD1 matches 9 bases. The CDR3 totals 15 residues. Germline CDR1 reads SGHTA; CDR2 reads FQGTGA. J was trimmed by 5 bases and V by 10 bases; bases with no gene match: 14. This CDR3 reads CATMEHTGGLETQYF. DNA for the CDR3: TGTGCCACCATGGAACACACAGGGGGCTTGGAGACCCAGTACTTC.

The sample holds a few counts of this clone. This rearrangement joins TRBV4-2 to TRBJ2-4; a weak D match, TRBD1 (6 bases). Per germline, CDR1 LGHNA and CDR2 YNFKEQ. Trimming left V 4 bases short and J 7 bases short, with 20 bases between. This CDR3 has 16 residues. CDR3 nucleotides: TGTGCCAGCAGCCTCGTCGGAACCGGGACAACTAACATTCAGTACTTC. Translated, it gives CASSLVGTGTTNIQYF.

V gene TRBV28 combines with J gene TRBJ2-7; 10 nucleotides line up with TRBD2. V lost 7 bases and J lost 0; bases outside the gene matches: 9. The CDR3 is 16 residues long. Germline V gives CDR1 MDHEN, CDR2 SYDVKM. This CDR3 is CASKGTSVPSSYEQYF. The CDR3 DNA sequence: TGTGCCAGCAAGGGGACTAGCGTTCCGAGCTCCTACGAGCAGTACTTC. The variable domain in full, completed from reference TRBV28 and TRBJ2-7, reads DVKVTQSSRYLVKRTGEKVFLECVQDMDHENMFWYRQDPGLGLRLIYFSYDVKMKEKGDIPEGYSVSREKKERFSLILESASTNQTSMYLCASKGTSVPSSYEQYFGPGTRLTVT.

The rearrangement links TRBV6-1 to TRBJ1-1; 10 bases line up with TRBD1. This CDR3 has 13 amino acids. The ends lost 6 bases at V and 6 bases at J; junction bases unmatched: 4. The germline V gene encodes CDR1 MNHNS and CDR2 SASEGT. The CDR3 sequence: CASRDRGFSEAFF. DNA for the CDR3: TGTGCCAGCAGGGACAGGGGGTTCTCTGAAGCTTTCTTT.

This chain links TRBV28 with TRBJ2-5, with TRBD2 identical over 8 bases. The CDR3 consists of 14 residues. V shed 6 bases and J 2 bases; nucleotides not matched to a gene: 5. CDR1 MDHEN and CDR2 SYDVKM come from the germline V gene. The CDR3 DNA is TGTGCCAGCAGAACCGTAGCGGGACAAGAGACCCAGTACTTC. Translation gives CASRTVAGQETQYF.

The gene calls are TRBV6-1 and TRBJ2-1; D is undetermined. CDR1 and CDR2 from the germline V gene are MNHNS and SASEGT. V was trimmed by 1 base and J by 7 bases, leaving 8 bases between them. This CDR3 is built from 13 residues. CDR3 nucleotide sequence: TGTGCCAGCAGTGAAGGTCGCCGGAATGAGCAGTTCTTC. Translated: CASSEGRRNEQFF.

This rearrangement joins TRBV13 to TRBJ2-3; D gene ambiguous. The CDR3 spans 14 residues. V was shortened by 3 bases and J by 1 base, with 8 bases between the two germline ends. Germline V gene data show CDR1 as PRHDT and CDR2 as FYEKMQ (reference sequence). The CDR3 DNA follows: TGTGCCAGCAGCTTGGCCGCGGGCACAGATACGCAGTATTTT. Translated: CASSLAAGTDTQYF.